The sequence of this TCR beta chain was determined in a study of blood T cell repertoires in COVID-19 (dated by TCRdb to 2018 to 2020). General notes on the study: Collaborator samples came from the United States, Italy and Spain and covered acute and convalescent phases of COVID-19. The prospective study material was composed of cDNA or gDNA derived from T cells, B-cell-depleted T cells, or PBMCs. Subjects who had been exposed to COVID-19, were actively infected with it, or had recovered from it provided the deeply sampled blood TCRbeta repertoires that made up the dataset. Samples came from the ongoing ImmuneRACE study (first 160 participants) plus 1,254 subjects from 6 global collaborators. Sample metadata almost always included a de-identified subject ID, COVID-19 status, age in years and sex. HLA class I and class II types, where available, came from metadata supplied by the sample provider rather than from assay-based typing. A freely available public database, intended as a resource for researchers studying the immune response to SARS-CoV-2, is where the repertoires were released. The paper's findings and limits, for the study overall: How much clinical and demographic metadata was included differed by source and by participant, and the metadata was provided uncurated.

The immunoSEQ Assay, a bias-controlled multiplex PCR, was used to amplify TCRbeta CDR3 regions from genomic DNA. Under the source paper's analysis protocol: Within the assay, amplification of reference gene primers was used to estimate how many nucleated cells each sample contained. To quantify the absolute abundance of each unique TCRbeta CDR3 rearrangement, sequence reads were collapsed and filtered. For each sample, productive Simpson clonality was calculated as the square root of Simpson's diversity index across productive rearrangements. TCRdb obtained this table from immuneACCESS and retained in-frame rearrangements with V and J assigned. These tables miss some clones; where compared with another copy, unresolved V genes account for less than half of the shortfall, and the remainder is unexplained. V, J and clone size reflect that table, while D and trimming were determined from the DNA. The sample yields 120,000 to 150,000 clones; roughly 86% were counted once. 2.3% of the sample is held by the ten biggest clonotypes.

Regarding this clone: The antigen it binds to is not known. No base quality values were provided; no much bigger clone lies one nucleotide off.

As encoded in the germline V gene, CDR1 is SGDLS while CDR2 is YYNGEE. The CDR3 runs 14 residues from the cysteine to the phenylalanine. Only the CDR3 part of the read is kept: 42 bases, read in frame from the first base. V drops 4 bases and J drops 5 bases, leaving 14 bases in between. The collaborating institutions used their own protocols to collect whole blood in K2EDTA tubes. For TCRbeta analysis, collaborators shipped samples in one of three forms: frozen whole blood, isolated PBMCs, or DNA extracted from either of those sample types. Sequenced sample: peripheral blood. The rearranged segments are TRBV9 and TRBJ2-3; TRBD2 is a possible D gene, resting on 5 matching bases. The clonotype was recovered from a human donor in a cohort sampled during active COVID-19. In nucleotide form, the sequence is TGTGCCAGCAGCCTTCAGGAGGCCAAAGATACGCAGTATTTT. It translates to CASSLQEAKDTQYF.